These T cell receptor beta chains were read from a single sample in a study of response to subunit inactivated influenza vaccine. One entry per CDR3 protein results from TCRdb running MiXCR on the RT-PCR reads. The data show around 790,000 distinct CDR3 sequences, with roughly 20% seen just once and roughly a tenth held by the top ten. Source: PBMCs from blood, taken more than 4 days after vaccination. The receptors come from a man between 50 and 59 years old who received an inactivated influenza vaccine. The CDR3 runs from the conserved cysteine through the conserved F or W. Fields, in order: V gene, clone size, J gene, D gene, CDR3 protein, CDR3 DNA. The D gene is left open where the match is weak. Some rows have no size entry. The others give once, few or many, or a class for an expanded clone.

v_call: TRBV12-3/TRBV12-4
clone_size: few
j_call: TRBJ2-7
d_call: -
cdr3_aa: CASQGGVYEQYF
cdr3_nt: TGTGCCAGCCAAGGGGGTGTCTACGAGCAGTACTTC

v_call: TRBV3-1
clone_size: -
j_call: TRBJ2-1
d_call: -
cdr3_aa: CASQGYNEQFF
cdr3_nt: TGTGCCAGCCAGGGTTACAATGAGCAGTTCTTC

v_call: TRBV29-1
clone_size: -
j_call: TRBJ2-3
d_call: -
cdr3_aa: CSGRGSGPSTDTQYF
cdr3_nt: TGCAGCGGGAGGGGGTCAGGGCCAAGCACAGATACGCAGTATTTT

v_call: TRBV5-1
clone_size: few
j_call: TRBJ2-1
d_call: TRBD2
cdr3_aa: CASSLARLAGVRNEQFF
cdr3_nt: TGCGCCAGCAGCTTGGCCAGACTAGCGGGAGTTAGGAATGAGCAGTTCTTC

v_call: TRBV29-1
clone_size: many
j_call: TRBJ1-2
d_call: -
cdr3_aa: CSAPSPSNYGYTF
cdr3_nt: TGCAGCGCCCCGAGTCCGTCTAACTATGGCTACACCTTC

v_call: TRBV6-2/TRBV6-3
clone_size: few
j_call: TRBJ2-7
d_call: TRBD1
cdr3_aa: CASSSSGQAYEQYF
cdr3_nt: TGTGCCAGCAGTTCCTCGGGACAGGCCTACGAGCAGTACTTC

v_call: TRBV18
clone_size: -
j_call: TRBJ1-4
d_call: TRBD1
cdr3_aa: CASSPPLGTGSSEKLFF
cdr3_nt: TGTGCCAGCTCACCCCCGCTCGGGACAGGTTCGAGTGAAAAACTGTTTTTT

v_call: TRBV12-3/TRBV12-4
clone_size: few
j_call: TRBJ2-7
d_call: TRBD1
cdr3_aa: CANTTGQGAYEQYF
cdr3_nt: TGTGCCAACACGACGGGACAGGGGGCATACGAGCAGTACTTC

v_call: TRBV7-2
clone_size: many
j_call: TRBJ1-2
d_call: -
cdr3_aa: CASSLVANYGYTF
cdr3_nt: TGTGCCAGCAGCTTAGTGGCTAACTATGGCTACACCTTC

v_call: TRBV24-1
clone_size: -
j_call: TRBJ2-5
d_call: -
cdr3_aa: CATSDLFRGQETQYF
cdr3_nt: TGTGCCACCAGTGACCTCTTCAGGGGCCAAGAGACCCAGTACTTC

v_call: TRBV5-6
clone_size: few
j_call: TRBJ2-7
d_call: -
cdr3_aa: CASSKTGVSPYEQYF
cdr3_nt: TGTGCCAGCAGCAAAACGGGGGTATCCCCCTACGAGCAGTACTTC

v_call: TRBV24-1
clone_size: once
j_call: TRBJ2-5
d_call: TRBD1
cdr3_aa: CATRGTGEETQYF
cdr3_nt: TGTGCCACCAGAGGGACAGGGGAAGAGACCCAGTACTTC

v_call: TRBV7-9
clone_size: few
j_call: TRBJ2-7
d_call: TRBD2
cdr3_aa: CASSASGISYEQYF
cdr3_nt: TGTGCCAGCAGCGCTAGCGGGATTTCCTACGAGCAGTACTTC

v_call: TRBV4-3
clone_size: -
j_call: TRBJ2-2
d_call: TRBD2
cdr3_aa: CASSHVAGGRTGELFF
cdr3_nt: TGCGCCAGCAGCCACGTAGCGGGAGGTCGGACCGGGGAGCTGTTTTTT

v_call: TRBV29-1
clone_size: -
j_call: TRBJ1-1
d_call: TRBD1
cdr3_aa: CSVRTGPTEAFF
cdr3_nt: TGCAGCGTAAGGACAGGCCCCACTGAAGCTTTCTTT

v_call: TRBV5-6
clone_size: -
j_call: TRBJ2-3
d_call: -
cdr3_aa: CASSQRSTHVGDTQYF
cdr3_nt: TGTGCCAGCAGCCAAAGGAGTACTCACGTCGGAGATACGCAGTATTTT

v_call: TRBV15
clone_size: few
j_call: TRBJ2-7
d_call: TRBD2
cdr3_aa: CATSRDPQGTSGYEQYF
cdr3_nt: TGTGCCACCAGCAGAGACCCGCAGGGGACTAGCGGCTACGAGCAGTACTTC

v_call: TRBV25-1
clone_size: -
j_call: TRBJ1-2
d_call: -
cdr3_aa: CASSEWPSGYTF
cdr3_nt: TGTGCCAGCAGTGAATGGCCGAGTGGCTACACCTTC

v_call: TRBV4-2
clone_size: -
j_call: TRBJ2-7
d_call: TRBD2
cdr3_aa: CASSPRSLAGGQYEQYF
cdr3_nt: TGTGCCAGCAGCCCCCGCTCCCTAGCGGGAGGCCAATACGAGCAGTACTTC

v_call: TRBV6-1
clone_size: -
j_call: TRBJ2-2
d_call: TRBD1
cdr3_aa: CASNRDSANTGELFF
cdr3_nt: TGTGCCAGCAACCGGGACAGCGCGAACACCGGGGAGCTGTTTTTT

v_call: TRBV4-3
clone_size: few
j_call: TRBJ2-7
d_call: TRBD1
cdr3_aa: CASSLAHAGTGPYEQYF
cdr3_nt: TGCGCCAGCAGCCTAGCACACGCCGGGACAGGGCCCTACGAGCAGTACTTC

v_call: TRBV6-4
clone_size: -
j_call: TRBJ1-1
d_call: -
cdr3_aa: CASGLGMNTEAFF
cdr3_nt: TGTGCCAGCGGATTGGGGATGAACACTGAAGCTTTCTTT

v_call: TRBV6-2/TRBV6-3
clone_size: many
j_call: TRBJ2-1
d_call: -
cdr3_aa: CASSYPPGDNEQFF
cdr3_nt: TGTGCCAGCAGTTACCCCCCGGGGGACAATGAGCAGTTCTTC

v_call: TRBV4-1
clone_size: -
j_call: TRBJ2-1
d_call: TRBD2
cdr3_aa: CASSRPPGLALLREQFF
cdr3_nt: TGCGCCAGCAGCCGCCCCCCGGGACTAGCTCTCCTCAGGGAGCAGTTCTTC

v_call: TRBV5-1
clone_size: few
j_call: TRBJ2-6
d_call: -
cdr3_aa: CASSLATGGANVLTF
cdr3_nt: TGCGCCAGCAGCTTGGCCACAGGTGGGGCCAACGTCCTGACTTTC

v_call: TRBV12-3/TRBV12-4
clone_size: -
j_call: TRBJ1-6
d_call: -
cdr3_aa: CASSLVGSSYNSPLHF
cdr3_nt: TGTGCCAGCAGTTTAGTGGGCAGTTCCTATAATTCACCCCTCCACTTT

v_call: TRBV7-9
clone_size: -
j_call: TRBJ2-7
d_call: -
cdr3_aa: CASSLSTTGTSYEQYF
cdr3_nt: TGTGCCAGCAGCTTATCCACTACAGGGACCTCATACGAGCAGTACTTC

v_call: TRBV6-1
clone_size: few
j_call: TRBJ1-2
d_call: TRBD1
cdr3_aa: CASRAGTGLVGYTF
cdr3_nt: TGTGCCAGCAGGGCCGGGACAGGGCTAGTTGGCTACACCTTC

v_call: TRBV29-1
clone_size: few
j_call: TRBJ2-2
d_call: -
cdr3_aa: CSALWRYTGELFF
cdr3_nt: TGCAGCGCTTTATGGCGGTACACCGGGGAGCTGTTTTTT

v_call: TRBV15
clone_size: few
j_call: TRBJ2-7
d_call: -
cdr3_aa: CATSRDRLVIYPQYF
cdr3_nt: TGTGCCACCAGCAGAGATAGGCTAGTAATCTACCCGCAGTACTTC

v_call: TRBV6-5
clone_size: -
j_call: TRBJ2-7
d_call: -
cdr3_aa: CASSYALGTPLGEQYF
cdr3_nt: TGTGCCAGCAGTTACGCCCTCGGGACACCCCTCGGCGAGCAGTACTTC